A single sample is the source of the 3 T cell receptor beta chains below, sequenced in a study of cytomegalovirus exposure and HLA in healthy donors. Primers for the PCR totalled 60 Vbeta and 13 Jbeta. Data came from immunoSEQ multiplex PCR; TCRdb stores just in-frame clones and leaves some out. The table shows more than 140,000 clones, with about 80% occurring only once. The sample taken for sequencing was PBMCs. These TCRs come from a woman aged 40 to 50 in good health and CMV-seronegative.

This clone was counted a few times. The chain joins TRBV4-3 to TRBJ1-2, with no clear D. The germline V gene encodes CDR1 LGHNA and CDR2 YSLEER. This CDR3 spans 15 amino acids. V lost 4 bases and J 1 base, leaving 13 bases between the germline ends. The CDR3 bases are TGCGCCAGCAGCCCAACCAGGCTTATTAACTATGGCTACACCTTC. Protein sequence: CASSPTRLINYGYTF.

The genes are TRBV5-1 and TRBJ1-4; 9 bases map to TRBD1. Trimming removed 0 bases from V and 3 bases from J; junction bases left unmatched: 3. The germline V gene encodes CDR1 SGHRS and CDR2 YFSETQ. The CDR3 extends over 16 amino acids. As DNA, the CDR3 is TGCGCCAGCAGCTTGGGTCGACAGGGGGCTAATGAAAAACTGTTTTTT. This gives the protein CASSLGRQGANEKLFF.

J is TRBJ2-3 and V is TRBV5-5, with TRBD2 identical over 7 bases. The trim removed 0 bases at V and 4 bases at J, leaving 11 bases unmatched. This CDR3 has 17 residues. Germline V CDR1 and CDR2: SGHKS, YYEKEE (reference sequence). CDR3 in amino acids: CASSLGWAGREADTQYF. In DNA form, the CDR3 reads TGTGCCAGCAGCTTGGGGTGGGCAGGGAGGGAGGCAGATACGCAGTATTTT.